The present TCR beta chain was sequenced within a study of blood T cell repertoires in COVID-19. Across the whole study: Samples of COVID-19 (acute and convalescent) were obtained from the United States, Italy and Spain. The cDNA or gDNA used as material had been derived from T cells, B-cell-depleted T cells, or PBMCs.

How the authors handled the data: Cell counts per sample came from amplifying reference gene primers. Assay used: immunoSEQ multiplex PCR; TCRdb lists only in-frame clones, some missing. V, J and clone size derive from that table, while D and trimming were established from the DNA sequence. The sample yields more than 90,000 clones, roughly nine tenths seen once. Germline loops: CDR1 LGHNA, CDR2 YNFKEQ. J gave up 6 bases and V 0 bases, and 11 bases lay outside the gene matches. The CDR3 runs to 17 residues. What was sequenced was peripheral blood. This receptor was identified in a man aged 65 to 85 who had recovered from COVID-19. This chain links TRBV4-2 with TRBJ2-3; 8 nucleotides line up with TRBD2. CDR3 nucleotides: TGTGCCAGCAGCCAAGATTTCGGCGGGAGGAGGGCGGATACGCAGTATTTT. This encodes CASSQDFGGRRADTQYF.